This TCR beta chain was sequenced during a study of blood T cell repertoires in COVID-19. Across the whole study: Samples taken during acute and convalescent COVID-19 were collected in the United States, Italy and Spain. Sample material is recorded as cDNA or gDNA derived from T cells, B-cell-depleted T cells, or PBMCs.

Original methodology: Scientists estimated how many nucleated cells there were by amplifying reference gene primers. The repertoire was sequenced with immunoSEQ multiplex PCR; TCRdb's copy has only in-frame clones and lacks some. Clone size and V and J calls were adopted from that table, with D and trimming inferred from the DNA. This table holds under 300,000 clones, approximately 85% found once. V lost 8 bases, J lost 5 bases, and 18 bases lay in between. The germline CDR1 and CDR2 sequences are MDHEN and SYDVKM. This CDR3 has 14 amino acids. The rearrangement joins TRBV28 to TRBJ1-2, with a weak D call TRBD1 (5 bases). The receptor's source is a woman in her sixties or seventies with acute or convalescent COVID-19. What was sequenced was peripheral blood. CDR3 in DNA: TGTGCCAGCTCGGATGACCAGGGCCTATATGGCTACACCTTC. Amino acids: CASSDDQGLYGYTF.